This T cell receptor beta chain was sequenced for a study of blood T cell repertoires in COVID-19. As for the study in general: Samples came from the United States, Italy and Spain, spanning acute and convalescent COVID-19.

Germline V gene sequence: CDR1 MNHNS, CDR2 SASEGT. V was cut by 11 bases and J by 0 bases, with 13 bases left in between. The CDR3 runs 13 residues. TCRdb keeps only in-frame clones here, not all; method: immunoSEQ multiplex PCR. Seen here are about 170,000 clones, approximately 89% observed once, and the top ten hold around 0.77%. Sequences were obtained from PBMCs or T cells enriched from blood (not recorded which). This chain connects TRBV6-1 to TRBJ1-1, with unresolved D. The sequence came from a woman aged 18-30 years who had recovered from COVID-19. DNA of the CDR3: TGTGCCGCCTCTTACAGCTTGAACACTGAAGCTTTCTTT. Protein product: CAASYSLNTEAFF.